These T cell receptor beta chains were read from a single sample in a study of blood T cell repertoires in COVID-19. Data came from immunoSEQ multiplex PCR; TCRdb stores just in-frame clones and leaves some out. Here the sample spans tens of thousands of clones, roughly 80% being singletons. Sequenced material: peripheral blood. All receptors come from a woman aged 45-60 years with acute or convalescent COVID-19. Both conserved end residues are part of each CDR3. D genes are given only for firm matches. Clone sizes are given selectively: once, few, many, or a class where the clone is expanded.

V	size	J	D	DNA	CDR3
TRBV15	few	TRBJ2-7	-	TGTGCCACCAGCAGAGAAAGGGGTAACTACTACGAGCAGTACTTC	CATSRERGNYYEQYF
TRBV4-1	-	TRBJ1-1	TRBD1	TGCGCCAGCAGCTCATCCGGGACAGGGGAACCGAACACTGAAGCTTTCTTT	CASSSSGTGEPNTEAFF
TRBV5-5	-	TRBJ1-1	-	TGTGCCAGCAGACTGATCGGGGGGCGCGGAACTGAAGCTTTCTTT	CASRLIGGRGTEAFF
TRBV24-1	-	TRBJ2-5	-	TGTGCCACCAGTGATTTAAATCTCGAGACCCAGTACTTC	CATSDLNLETQYF
TRBV15	-	TRBJ1-3	-	TGTGCCACCAGCAGAGGCCCAGGAACCTCTGGAAACACCATATATTTT	CATSRGPGTSGNTIYF
TRBV6-2/TRBV6-3	-	TRBJ1-2	-	TGTGCCAGCAGTTACGGGGCTTGCGGGGGGGCGTCGAACTATGGCTACACCTTC	CASSYGACGGASNYGYTF
TRBV5-1	-	TRBJ1-6	TRBD1	TGCGCCAGCAGCCGGGACAGGGATAATTCACCCCTCCACTTT	CASSRDRDNSPLHF
TRBV13	few	TRBJ2-7	-	TGTGCCAGCAGCTTAGGCAGCGGGACAGGCACCTACGAGCAGTACTTC	CASSLGSGTGTYEQYF
TRBV6-5	-	TRBJ1-2	-	TGTGCCAGCAGTTCCCCTGCGGGCGGCGGCTACACCTTC	CASSSPAGGGYTF
TRBV11-1	-	TRBJ2-1	TRBD2	TGTGCCAGCAGCCCACGTCTTCTAGCGGCTCTCCATGAGCAGTTCTTC	CASSPRLLAALHEQFF
TRBV10-3	-	TRBJ1-1	TRBD1	TGTGCCATCACCCGGGGACAGGGAAACACTGAAGCTTTCTTT	CAITRGQGNTEAFF
TRBV19	-	TRBJ2-3	TRBD2	TGTGCCAGTACTAGCCGCCCCCGGGGGGGCACAGATACGCAGTATTTT	CASTSRPRGGTDTQYF
TRBV5-6	once	TRBJ2-1	TRBD2	TGTGCCAGCAGCTTGGTGGCGACTAGCGGGGGTCATGAGCAGTTCTTC	CASSLVATSGGHEQFF
TRBV6-2/TRBV6-3	once	TRBJ2-7	-	TGTGCCAGCAGTGCCCGAGAGCGAGAGCAGTACTTC	CASSAREREQYF
TRBV6-6	-	TRBJ1-2	TRBD1	TGTGCCAGCAGTTATTACAGACAGGGCCAGGGCAATGGCTACACCTTC	CASSYYRQGQGNGYTF
TRBV6-5	-	TRBJ2-1	-	TGTGCCAGCAGTCTCCTTTACAATGAGCAGTTCTTC	CASSLLYNEQFF
TRBV9	-	TRBJ2-4	-	TGTGCCAGCAGCGTAGGGCAAAACATTCAGTACTTC	CASSVGQNIQYF
TRBV6-2/TRBV6-3	-	TRBJ1-5	TRBD1	TGTGCCAGCAGTTACCAAGACAGGGTCAGCAATCAGCCCCAGCATTTT	CASSYQDRVSNQPQHF
TRBV9	-	TRBJ1-5	-	TGTGCCAGCAGCGTAGGCACAGGGTATCAGCCCCAGCATTTT	CASSVGTGYQPQHF
TRBV28	-	TRBJ2-1	TRBD2	TGTGCCAGCAGTTTTGCCGGGACTAGCGGGGGTTACTATGAGCAGTTCTTC	CASSFAGTSGGYYEQFF
TRBV27	-	TRBJ2-3	TRBD1	TGTGCCAGCGCTGACAGGGGAAGCACAGATACGCAGTATTTT	CASADRGSTDTQYF
TRBV19	-	TRBJ1-2	TRBD1	TGTGCCAGTAGTATGAAACGGCAGGGGGCCCATGGCTACACCTTC	CASSMKRQGAHGYTF
TRBV4-3	-	TRBJ1-3	-	TGCGCCAGCAGCCAAGATCCGTTATCTGGAAACACCATATATTTT	CASSQDPLSGNTIYF
TRBV4-2	-	TRBJ1-1	-	TGTGCCAGCAGCCAAGATGGCGGGGCCACTGAAGCTTTCTTT	CASSQDGGATEAFF
TRBV5-4	-	TRBJ1-2	TRBD1	TGTGCCAGCAGCCGGGGGGGGACAGATGGCTACACCTTC	CASSRGGTDGYTF
TRBV6-6	-	TRBJ2-3	TRBD2	TGTGCCAGCAGACCTAGCGGGGGGCTATTCACAGATACGCAGTATTTT	CASRPSGGLFTDTQYF
TRBV28	-	TRBJ2-1	TRBD2	TGTGCCAGCAGTGTAGCGGGGGGGCGACGGAATGAGCAGTTCTTC	CASSVAGGRRNEQFF
TRBV28	-	TRBJ1-1	-	TGTGCCAGCAGTTTAGCAGGGGCCCTTGAAGCTTTCTTT	CASSLAGALEAFF
TRBV5-6	-	TRBJ2-1	TRBD1	TGTGCCAGCAGCGGGACAGGGAGAAACAATGAGCAGTTCTTC	CASSGTGRNNEQFF
TRBV30	-	TRBJ1-6	TRBD1	TGTGCCTGGAGTATATCGGGACAGACGAAGAATTCACCCCTCCACTTT	CAWSISGQTKNSPLHF
TRBV27	-	TRBJ1-4	TRBD1	TGTGCCAGCAGTTTACTCGGGACAGGCTATGAAAAACTGTTTTTT	CASSLLGTGYEKLFF
TRBV29-1	-	TRBJ1-1	-	TGCAGCGTTGAAGATCCGGGGTGGGTCACTGAAGCTTTCTTT	CSVEDPGWVTEAFF
TRBV2	-	TRBJ1-5	-	TGTGCCAGCAGTGCGGGCCAACCGGGGGGCAATCAGCCCCAGCATTTT	CASSAGQPGGNQPQHF
TRBV5-1	once	TRBJ1-4	TRBD1	TGCGCCAGCAGCTCGGGAACAGGGGGCGAGGAAAAACTGTTTTTT	CASSSGTGGEEKLFF
TRBV3-1/TRBV3-2	-	TRBJ1-1	-	TGTGCCAGCAGCCAACGGGTCATGAACACTGAAGCTTTCTTT	CASSQRVMNTEAFF
TRBV27	-	TRBJ1-2	TRBD1	TGTGCCAGCAGTTTATCCCTGGGACAGTCCTACTATGGCTACACCTTC	CASSLSLGQSYYGYTF
TRBV7-2	-	TRBJ1-3	-	TGTGCCAGCAGCTTGACACCGGCCTCTGGAAACACCATATATTTT	CASSLTPASGNTIYF
TRBV15	-	TRBJ2-5	TRBD2	TGTGCCACCAGCAGAATAGCGGGGCGACAAGAGACCCAGTACTTC	CATSRIAGRQETQYF
TRBV3-1/TRBV3-2	few	TRBJ1-2	-	TGTGCCAGCAGCCAAGATCTGCGGGGGGCGAACTATGGCTACACCTTC	CASSQDLRGANYGYTF
TRBV2	-	TRBJ1-4	TRBD1	TGTGCCAGCAGCTTGACAGGGAGGGAAAAACTGTTTTTT	CASSLTGREKLFF
TRBV30	-	TRBJ1-2	-	TGCGTCAGTAAAGGCGGCTCTGTCACCTTC	CVSKGGSVTF
TRBV11-2	-	TRBJ2-3	TRBD2	TGTGCCAGCAGTCCGGGGACTAGCGGGGGGTTCACAGATACGCAGTATTTT	CASSPGTSGGFTDTQYF
TRBV29-1	-	TRBJ2-7	-	TGCAGCGTTGCGGCTGGGCCGCAACAGTACTTC	CSVAAGPQQYF
TRBV4-3	-	TRBJ1-1	-	TGCGCCAGCAGCCAAGATCGGGACACTGAAGCTTTCTTT	CASSQDRDTEAFF
TRBV19	-	TRBJ2-5	-	TGTGCCAGTAGTAAAAACTACCAAGAGACCCAGTACTTC	CASSKNYQETQYF
TRBV11-2	-	TRBJ2-1	-	TGTGCCAGCAGCTTAAGTGGGGGGGCCAATGAGCAGTTCTTC	CASSLSGGANEQFF
TRBV28	-	TRBJ1-1	-	TGTGCCAGCAGTTTATTATGGAACACTGAAGCTTTCTTT	CASSLLWNTEAFF
TRBV5-1	-	TRBJ2-1	-	TGCGCCAGCAGCGTGACAGTGTCCGAAACAGGTGAGCAGTTCTTC	CASSVTVSETGEQFF
TRBV5-1	-	TRBJ2-3	TRBD1	TGCGCCAGCACCCGGGACAGGGTGCCAGATACGCAGTATTTT	CASTRDRVPDTQYF